This T cell receptor (beta chain) was profiled in a study of OX40 agonist ivuxolimab in advanced cancers. This table comes from immunoSEQ multiplex PCR, and its TCRdb copy is limited to in-frame clones, with some not included. The sample lists under 80,000 clones; under 95% were seen once. The TCR originated in an adult with an advanced solid tumor such as melanoma, head and neck, liver or kidney cancer. Sample: CD4+ or CD8+ T cells sorted from blood, taken in a trial of the OX40 agonist ivuxolimab.

CDR3 protein: CASSQERGYNNEQFF. Written as DNA, the CDR3 is TGCGCCAGCAGCCAAGAACGGGGGTATAACAATGAGCAGTTCTTC. The V and J genes are TRBV4-3 and TRBJ2-1; tentatively, D is TRBD2 (6 bases). Germline CDR1 LGHNA, CDR2 YSLEER. The CDR3 runs to 15 residues. Trimming took 0 bases from V and 5 from J, leaving 11 bases between them.